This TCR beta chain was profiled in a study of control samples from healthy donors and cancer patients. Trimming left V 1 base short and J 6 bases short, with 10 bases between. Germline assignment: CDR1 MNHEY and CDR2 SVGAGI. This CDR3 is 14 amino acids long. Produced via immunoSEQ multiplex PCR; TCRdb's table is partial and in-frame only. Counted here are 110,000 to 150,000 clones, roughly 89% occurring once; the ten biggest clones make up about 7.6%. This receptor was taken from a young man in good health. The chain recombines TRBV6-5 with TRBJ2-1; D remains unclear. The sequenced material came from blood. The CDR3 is CASSYWGEGNEQFF. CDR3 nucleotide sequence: TGTGCCAGCAGTTACTGGGGTGAAGGCAATGAGCAGTTCTTC.